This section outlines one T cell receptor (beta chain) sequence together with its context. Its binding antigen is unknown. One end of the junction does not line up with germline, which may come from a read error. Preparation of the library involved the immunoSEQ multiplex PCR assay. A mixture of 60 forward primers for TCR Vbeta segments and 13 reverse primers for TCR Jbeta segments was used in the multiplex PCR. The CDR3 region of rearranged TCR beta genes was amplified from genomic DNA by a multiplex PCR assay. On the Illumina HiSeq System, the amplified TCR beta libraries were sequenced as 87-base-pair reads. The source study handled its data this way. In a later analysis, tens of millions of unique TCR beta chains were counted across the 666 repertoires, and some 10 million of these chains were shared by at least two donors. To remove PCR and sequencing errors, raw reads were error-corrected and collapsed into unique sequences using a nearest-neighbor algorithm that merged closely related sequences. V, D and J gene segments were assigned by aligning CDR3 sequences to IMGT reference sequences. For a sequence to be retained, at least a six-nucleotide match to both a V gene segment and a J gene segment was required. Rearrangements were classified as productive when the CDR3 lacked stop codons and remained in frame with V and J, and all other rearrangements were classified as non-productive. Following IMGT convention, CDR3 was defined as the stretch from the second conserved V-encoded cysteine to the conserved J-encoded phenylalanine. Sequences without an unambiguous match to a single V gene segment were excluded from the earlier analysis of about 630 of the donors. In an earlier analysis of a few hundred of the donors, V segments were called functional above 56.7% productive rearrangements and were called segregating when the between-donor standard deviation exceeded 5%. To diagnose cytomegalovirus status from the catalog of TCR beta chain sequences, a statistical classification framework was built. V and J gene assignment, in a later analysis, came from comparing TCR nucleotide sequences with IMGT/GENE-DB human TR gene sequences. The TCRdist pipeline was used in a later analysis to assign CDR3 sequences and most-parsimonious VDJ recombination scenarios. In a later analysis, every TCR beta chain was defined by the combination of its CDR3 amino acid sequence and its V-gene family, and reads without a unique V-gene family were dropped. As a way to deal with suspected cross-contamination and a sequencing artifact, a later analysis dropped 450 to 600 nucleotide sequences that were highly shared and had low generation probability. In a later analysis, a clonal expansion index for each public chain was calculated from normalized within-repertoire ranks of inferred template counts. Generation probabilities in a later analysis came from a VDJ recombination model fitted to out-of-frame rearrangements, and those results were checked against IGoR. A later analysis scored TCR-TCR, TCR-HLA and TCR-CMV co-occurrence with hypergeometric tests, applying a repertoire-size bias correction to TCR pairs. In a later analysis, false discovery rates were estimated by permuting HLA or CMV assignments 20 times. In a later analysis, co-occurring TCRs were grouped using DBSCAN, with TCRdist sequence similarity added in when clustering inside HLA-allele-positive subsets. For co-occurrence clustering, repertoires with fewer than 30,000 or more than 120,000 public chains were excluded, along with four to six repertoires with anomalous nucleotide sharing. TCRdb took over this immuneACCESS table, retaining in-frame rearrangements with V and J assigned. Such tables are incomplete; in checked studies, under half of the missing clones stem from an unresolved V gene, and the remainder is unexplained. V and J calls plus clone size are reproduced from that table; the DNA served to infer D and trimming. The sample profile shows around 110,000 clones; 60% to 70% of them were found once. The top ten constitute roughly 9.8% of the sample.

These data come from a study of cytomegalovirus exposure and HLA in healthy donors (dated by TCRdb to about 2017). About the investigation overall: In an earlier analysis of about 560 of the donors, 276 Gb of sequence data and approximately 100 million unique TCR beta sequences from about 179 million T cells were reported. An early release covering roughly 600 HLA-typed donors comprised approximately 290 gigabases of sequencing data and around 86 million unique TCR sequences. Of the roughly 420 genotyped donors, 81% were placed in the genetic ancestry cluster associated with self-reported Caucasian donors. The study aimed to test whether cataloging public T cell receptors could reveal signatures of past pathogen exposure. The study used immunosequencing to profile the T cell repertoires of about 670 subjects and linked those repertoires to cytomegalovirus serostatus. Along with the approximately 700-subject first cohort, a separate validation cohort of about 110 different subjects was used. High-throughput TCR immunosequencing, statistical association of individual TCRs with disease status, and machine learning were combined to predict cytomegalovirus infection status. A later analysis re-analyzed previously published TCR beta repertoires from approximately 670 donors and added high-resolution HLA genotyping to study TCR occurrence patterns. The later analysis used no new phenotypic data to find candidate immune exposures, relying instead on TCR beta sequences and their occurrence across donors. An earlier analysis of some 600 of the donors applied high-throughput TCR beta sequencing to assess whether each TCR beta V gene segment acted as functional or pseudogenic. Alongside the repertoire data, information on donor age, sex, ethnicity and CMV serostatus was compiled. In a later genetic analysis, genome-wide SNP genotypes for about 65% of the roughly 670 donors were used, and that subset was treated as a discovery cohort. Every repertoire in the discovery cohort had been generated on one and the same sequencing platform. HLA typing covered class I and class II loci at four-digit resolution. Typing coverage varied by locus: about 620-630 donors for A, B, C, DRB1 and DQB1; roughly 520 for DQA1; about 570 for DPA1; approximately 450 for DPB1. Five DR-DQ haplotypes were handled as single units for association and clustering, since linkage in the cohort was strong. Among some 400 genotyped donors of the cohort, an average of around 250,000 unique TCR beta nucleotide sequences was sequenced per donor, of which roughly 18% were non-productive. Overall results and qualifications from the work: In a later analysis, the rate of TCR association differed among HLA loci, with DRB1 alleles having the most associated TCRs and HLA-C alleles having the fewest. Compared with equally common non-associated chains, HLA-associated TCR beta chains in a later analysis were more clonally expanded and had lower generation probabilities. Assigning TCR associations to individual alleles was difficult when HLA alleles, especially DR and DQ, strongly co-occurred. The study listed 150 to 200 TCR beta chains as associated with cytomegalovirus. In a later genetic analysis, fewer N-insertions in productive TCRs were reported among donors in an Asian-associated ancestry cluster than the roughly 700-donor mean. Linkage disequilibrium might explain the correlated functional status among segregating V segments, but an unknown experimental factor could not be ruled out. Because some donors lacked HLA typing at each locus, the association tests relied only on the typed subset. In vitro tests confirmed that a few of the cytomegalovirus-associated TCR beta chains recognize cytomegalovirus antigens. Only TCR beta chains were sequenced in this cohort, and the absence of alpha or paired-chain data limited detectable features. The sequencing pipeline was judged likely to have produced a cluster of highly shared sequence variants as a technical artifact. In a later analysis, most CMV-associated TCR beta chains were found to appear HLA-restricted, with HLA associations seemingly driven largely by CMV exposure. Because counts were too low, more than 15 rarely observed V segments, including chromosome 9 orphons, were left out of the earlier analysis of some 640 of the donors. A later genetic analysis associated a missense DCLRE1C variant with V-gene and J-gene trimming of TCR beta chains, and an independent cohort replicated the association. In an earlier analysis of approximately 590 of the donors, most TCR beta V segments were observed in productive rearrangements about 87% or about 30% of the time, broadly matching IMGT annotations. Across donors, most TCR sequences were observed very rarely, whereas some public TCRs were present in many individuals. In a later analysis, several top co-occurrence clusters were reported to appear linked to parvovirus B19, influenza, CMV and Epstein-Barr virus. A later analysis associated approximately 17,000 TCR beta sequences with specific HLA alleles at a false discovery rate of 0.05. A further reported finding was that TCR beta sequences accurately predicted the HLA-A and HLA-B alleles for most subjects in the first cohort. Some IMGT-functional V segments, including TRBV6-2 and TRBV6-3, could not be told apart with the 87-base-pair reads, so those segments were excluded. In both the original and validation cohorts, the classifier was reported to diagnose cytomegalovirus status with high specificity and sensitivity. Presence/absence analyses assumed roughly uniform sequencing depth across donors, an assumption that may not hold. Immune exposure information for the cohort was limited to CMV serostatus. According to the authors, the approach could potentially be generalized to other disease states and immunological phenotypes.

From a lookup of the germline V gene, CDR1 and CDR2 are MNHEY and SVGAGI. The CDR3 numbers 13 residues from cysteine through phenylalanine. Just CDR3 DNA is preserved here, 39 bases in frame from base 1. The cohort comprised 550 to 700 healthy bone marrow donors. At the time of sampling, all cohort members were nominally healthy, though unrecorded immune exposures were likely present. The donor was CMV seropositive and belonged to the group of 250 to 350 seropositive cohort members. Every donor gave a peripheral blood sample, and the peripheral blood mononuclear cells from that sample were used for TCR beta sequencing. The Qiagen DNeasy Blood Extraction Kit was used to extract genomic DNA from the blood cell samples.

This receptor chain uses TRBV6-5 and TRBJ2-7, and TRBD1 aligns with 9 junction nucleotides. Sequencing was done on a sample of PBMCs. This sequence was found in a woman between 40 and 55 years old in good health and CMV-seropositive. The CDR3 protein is CASRTGGSDEQYF. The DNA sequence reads TGTGCCAGCAGAACAGGGGGCTCCGACGAGCAGTACTTC.